The T cell receptor (beta chain) under discussion was sequenced for a study of blood T cell repertoires in COVID-19. About the research overall: Samples of COVID-19 (acute and convalescent) were obtained from the United States, Italy and Spain.

Source study methods: Reference gene primer amplification yielded estimated nucleated cell counts. Assay used: immunoSEQ multiplex PCR; TCRdb lists only in-frame clones, some missing. The DNA gave D and trimming, while V, J and clone size come from that table. The table records approximately 140,000 clones, roughly 90% of them present only once. Per germline, CDR1 MDHEN and CDR2 SYDVKM. The V end was cut by 6 bases, the J end by 4 bases, with 19 bases between. This CDR3 has 16 amino acids. This clonotype was sampled from a man in his fifties with active or convalescent COVID-19. The material sequenced was peripheral blood. The chain carries TRBV28 and TRBJ1-5; a weak D match, TRBD1 (6 bases). The CDR3 protein is CASSYPRTDRNQPQHF. CDR3 nucleotide sequence: TGTGCCAGCAGCTACCCACGGACAGATAGAAATCAGCCCCAGCATTTT.